Listed below are T cell receptor beta chains from one sample, sequenced in a study of T cell repertoires in cytomegalovirus infection. TCRdb reprocessed the reads via MiXCR and lists one record per CDR3 protein. The sample lists about 180,000 distinct CDR3 sequences; about an eighth were seen once. The sequenced sample consisted of PBMCs. The receptors stem from a human donor in good health (CMV status not recorded). Some clones in this sample may be carry-over from other donors' samples. The CDR3 runs from the conserved cysteine through the conserved F or W. Fields, in order: CDR3 DNA, CDR3 protein, J gene, clone size, D gene, V gene. The D gene is left open where the match is weak. Clone size, where shown, is once, few, many, or a class for clones that have expanded.

DNA: TGCAGTGCCGAATCGGACAGCCACTATGGCTACACCTTC
CDR3: CSAESDSHYGYTF
J: TRBJ1-2
size: -
D: -
V: TRBV20-1

DNA: TGTGCCAGCAGTTCCACAGGATCCCCTAGGGGCTACACCTTC
CDR3: CASSSTGSPRGYTF
J: TRBJ1-2
size: many
D: -
V: TRBV12-3/TRBV12-4

DNA: TGTGCCAGCAGTTACTCGGGACTAGCGGGAGACGACGAGCAGTACTTC
CDR3: CASSYSGLAGDDEQYF
J: TRBJ2-7
size: -
D: TRBD2
V: TRBV6-2/TRBV6-3

DNA: TGCAGCGTCTTGGGTTCCGAGACCCAGTACTTC
CDR3: CSVLGSETQYF
J: TRBJ2-5
size: few
D: -
V: TRBV29-1

DNA: TGTGCCAGCAGCCCAACATGGAGCACAGATACGCAGTATTTT
CDR3: CASSPTWSTDTQYF
J: TRBJ2-3
size: many
D: -
V: TRBV7-2

DNA: TGTGCCAGTAGGTTCAAGGAGTTCGGGACAGTACGATCACCCCTCCACTTT
CDR3: CASRFKEFGTVRSPLHF
J: TRBJ1-6
size: many
D: TRBD1
V: TRBV19

DNA: TGTGCCAGCAGCCCAGGGGTAAGAACTGAAGCTTTCTTT
CDR3: CASSPGVRTEAFF
J: TRBJ1-1
size: many
D: -
V: TRBV6-2/TRBV6-3

DNA: TGCAGCGTTGTGGCTAGTAGCACAGATACGCAGTATTTT
CDR3: CSVVASSTDTQYF
J: TRBJ2-3
size: -
D: -
V: TRBV29-1

DNA: TGTGCCAGTCACAACATTATGAACACTGAAGCTTTCTTT
CDR3: CASHNIMNTEAFF
J: TRBJ1-1
size: many
D: -
V: TRBV19

DNA: TGCGCCAGCAGCCAGGGCGCCTTGGAGACCCAGTACTTC
CDR3: CASSQGALETQYF
J: TRBJ2-5
size: -
D: -
V: TRBV4-1

DNA: TGTGCCAGCAGCTTCGTTGACGACAACATATATTTT
CDR3: CASSFVDDNIYF
J: TRBJ1-3
size: few
D: -
V: TRBV7-9

DNA: TGTGCCAGCGAGGGACAGGAGCTAAATCAGCCCCAGCATTTT
CDR3: CASEGQELNQPQHF
J: TRBJ1-5
size: -
D: TRBD1
V: TRBV2

DNA: TGTGCCAGCAGCTTAGGTCAGGGTCAGCCCCAGCATTTT
CDR3: CASSLGQGQPQHF
J: TRBJ1-5
size: -
D: -
V: TRBV7-8

DNA: TGTGCCAGCAGCCCGGGACCCGGGGCCAACGTCCTGACTTTC
CDR3: CASSPGPGANVLTF
J: TRBJ2-6
size: many
D: -
V: TRBV7-3

DNA: TGTGCCACCAGCGGGGAAAGGCAGGGGAATCAGCCCCAGCATTTT
CDR3: CATSGERQGNQPQHF
J: TRBJ1-5
size: -
D: -
V: TRBV15

DNA: TGTGCCATCACCGAGGGGACAGGTTGGACTGAAGCTTTCTTT
CDR3: CAITEGTGWTEAFF
J: TRBJ1-1
size: many
D: TRBD1
V: TRBV10-3

DNA: TGTGCCAGTTCGGGGGCAGGTCAGCCCCAGCATTTT
CDR3: CASSGAGQPQHF
J: TRBJ1-5
size: many
D: -
V: TRBV27

DNA: TGCAGCGTTGATTCACCAGGGATTCGGAACTATGGCTACACCTTC
CDR3: CSVDSPGIRNYGYTF
J: TRBJ1-2
size: few
D: -
V: TRBV29-1

DNA: TGTGCCAGCAGTTTATTGGGCAGGGAAGGTCAGCCCCAGCATTTT
CDR3: CASSLLGREGQPQHF
J: TRBJ1-5
size: many
D: -
V: TRBV28

DNA: TGCAGTGCTAGAGATAACGAACAAACCACCTACGAGCAGTACTTC
CDR3: CSARDNEQTTYEQYF
J: TRBJ2-7
size: few
D: -
V: TRBV20-1

DNA: TGTGCCAGCAGTTCCCAGGGGGCGCTTGGGGCCAACGTCCTGACTTTC
CDR3: CASSSQGALGANVLTF
J: TRBJ2-6
size: many
D: TRBD1
V: TRBV28

DNA: TGTGCCAGCAGTCTACGGACAGGGACCAAAAACATTCAGTACTTC
CDR3: CASSLRTGTKNIQYF
J: TRBJ2-4
size: -
D: TRBD1
V: TRBV28

DNA: TGTGCCAGCAGCTTATGGGGGAGGACTAGAGAGAGGTCAGATACGCAGTATTTT
CDR3: CASSLWGRTRERSDTQYF
J: TRBJ2-3
size: -
D: TRBD2
V: TRBV7-9

DNA: TGTGCCAGCAGCGCCGGGACCGTGAACACTGAAGCTTTCTTT
CDR3: CASSAGTVNTEAFF
J: TRBJ1-1
size: many
D: -
V: TRBV7-2

DNA: TGTGCCAGCAGTTGGGCAGTGAATAGCAATCAGCCCCAGCATTTT
CDR3: CASSWAVNSNQPQHF
J: TRBJ1-5
size: many
D: -
V: TRBV7-2

DNA: TGCAGCGTCGACCAACAGGGCTCCGAGCAGTACTTC
CDR3: CSVDQQGSEQYF
J: TRBJ2-7
size: few
D: -
V: TRBV29-1

DNA: TGTGCCAGCAGTTTCCCCAGGACAGGGCCGGGGGAAAACATTCAGTACTTC
CDR3: CASSFPRTGPGENIQYF
J: TRBJ2-4
size: many
D: TRBD1
V: TRBV28

DNA: TGTGCCAGCAGCTTAGAGGGCTTTAACTATGGCTACACCTTC
CDR3: CASSLEGFNYGYTF
J: TRBJ1-2
size: many
D: -
V: TRBV7-9

DNA: TGTGCCAGCAGCGCGGGAGGGAATGCCTACGAGCAGTACTTC
CDR3: CASSAGGNAYEQYF
J: TRBJ2-7
size: few
D: TRBD2
V: TRBV9

DNA: TGTGCCAGCAGTTCGAGGGCGCGGGAGCGACCTGAGACCCAGTACTTC
CDR3: CASSSRARERPETQYF
J: TRBJ2-5
size: many
D: TRBD2
V: TRBV6-2/TRBV6-3

DNA: TGTGCCAGCAGCTTAGTTCGGGGGAAACAAGAGACCCAGTACTTC
CDR3: CASSLVRGKQETQYF
J: TRBJ2-5
size: few
D: -
V: TRBV7-2

DNA: TGTGCCAGCAGCCAAGCGTGGGGTTACTCCTACGAGCAGTACTTC
CDR3: CASSQAWGYSYEQYF
J: TRBJ2-7
size: few
D: -
V: TRBV14

DNA: TGTGCCAGCAGTTTAAGGCGGAACTATGGCTACACCTTC
CDR3: CASSLRRNYGYTF
J: TRBJ1-2
size: few
D: -
V: TRBV28

DNA: TGTGCCAGCAGCTCCCGGGCCATTGGGGAGACCCAGTACTTC
CDR3: CASSSRAIGETQYF
J: TRBJ2-5
size: many
D: -
V: TRBV7-2

DNA: TGTGCCAGCAGTTACTTGACCGGGACAGGGGGTTCTGGAAACACCATATATTTT
CDR3: CASSYLTGTGGSGNTIYF
J: TRBJ1-3
size: many
D: TRBD1
V: TRBV6-5

DNA: TGTGCCAGCAGCGTAGTGGGAGACGCCGGACCCTACGAGCAGTACTTC
CDR3: CASSVVGDAGPYEQYF
J: TRBJ2-7
size: -
D: -
V: TRBV9

DNA: TGTGCCAGCAGCCAAGATAGCGCGCTCACCGGGGAGCTGTTTTTT
CDR3: CASSQDSALTGELFF
J: TRBJ2-2
size: few
D: -
V: TRBV14

DNA: TGTGCCAGCAGCTATGACAGCGTTTCCTACGAGCAGTACTTC
CDR3: CASSYDSVSYEQYF
J: TRBJ2-7
size: -
D: -
V: TRBV7-6

DNA: TGTGCCAGCAGTTCGGGAGGGAACAACTATGGCTACACCTTC
CDR3: CASSSGGNNYGYTF
J: TRBJ1-2
size: -
D: -
V: TRBV6-5

DNA: TGTGCCTGGAGGCCTTGGGTAGGAGAGACCCAGTACTTC
CDR3: CAWRPWVGETQYF
J: TRBJ2-5
size: few
D: -
V: TRBV30

DNA: TGCGCCAGCTTAGGTAGCGGAAACACTGAAGCTTTCTTT
CDR3: CASLGSGNTEAFF
J: TRBJ1-1
size: -
D: -
V: TRBV5-1

DNA: TGTGCCAGCAGACCCTTTGATGGGGGAGGCAATCAGCCCCAGCATTTT
CDR3: CASRPFDGGGNQPQHF
J: TRBJ1-5
size: many
D: -
V: TRBV7-2

DNA: TGCGCCAGCAGCCCAACGACGTCTCCCAATTCACCCCTCCACTTT
CDR3: CASSPTTSPNSPLHF
J: TRBJ1-6
size: many
D: -
V: TRBV5-1

DNA: TGTGCCAGCAGCTTCGGGACTAGCGGGGAACTGCTGGCCTACGAGCAGTACTTC
CDR3: CASSFGTSGELLAYEQYF
J: TRBJ2-7
size: many
D: TRBD2
V: TRBV7-2

DNA: TGCAGCGTTTGGGTCACTGAAGCTTTCTTT
CDR3: CSVWVTEAFF
J: TRBJ1-1
size: -
D: -
V: TRBV29-1

DNA: TGTGCCACCGGACAGGGGGTCACAGATACGCAGTATTTT
CDR3: CATGQGVTDTQYF
J: TRBJ2-3
size: few
D: TRBD1
V: TRBV14

DNA: TGTGCCAGCAGTGCCAACCAGCCCTCCTACAATGAGCAGTTCTTC
CDR3: CASSANQPSYNEQFF
J: TRBJ2-1
size: few
D: -
V: TRBV6-1

DNA: TGTGCCAGCAGCCGCACAGATACGCAGTATTTT
CDR3: CASSRTDTQYF
J: TRBJ2-3
size: many
D: -
V: TRBV7-3

DNA: TGTGCCACCAGCAGCCTCCAAGGACTATACTACGAGCAGTACTTC
CDR3: CATSSLQGLYYEQYF
J: TRBJ2-7
size: -
D: -
V: TRBV15

DNA: TGTGCCAACGCCGGGACAGCTGACAATGAGCAGTTCTTC
CDR3: CANAGTADNEQFF
J: TRBJ2-1
size: -
D: TRBD1
V: TRBV10-3

DNA: TGTGCCAGTAGTAATGAACCCGGGACAGGGTTCGGTCGCAATCAGCCCCAGCATTTT
CDR3: CASSNEPGTGFGRNQPQHF
J: TRBJ1-5
size: -
D: TRBD1
V: TRBV19

DNA: TGTGCCAGTAGTATCGGCAGCCAGTACGAGAAGTACTTC
CDR3: CASSIGSQYEKYF
J: TRBJ2-7
size: -
D: -
V: TRBV19

DNA: TGTGCCAGCATCCCTGGCGGGACGGTCAAAGGTCAGCCCCAGCATTTT
CDR3: CASIPGGTVKGQPQHF
J: TRBJ1-5
size: many
D: -
V: TRBV7-8

DNA: TGCAGCGTTGTGATCGGGACACCTTATGGCTACACCTTC
CDR3: CSVVIGTPYGYTF
J: TRBJ1-2
size: few
D: -
V: TRBV29-1

DNA: TGTGCCAGCAGCTCGTTTAACGAGCAGTACTTC
CDR3: CASSSFNEQYF
J: TRBJ2-7
size: many
D: -
V: TRBV7-2

DNA: TGCAGCGTTAAATTAGGAACAGTTAACACTGAAGCTTTCTTT
CDR3: CSVKLGTVNTEAFF
J: TRBJ1-1
size: -
D: -
V: TRBV29-1

DNA: TGTGCCACCCGGGGGGCTCCCGAGCAGTACTTC
CDR3: CATRGAPEQYF
J: TRBJ2-7
size: many
D: -
V: TRBV28